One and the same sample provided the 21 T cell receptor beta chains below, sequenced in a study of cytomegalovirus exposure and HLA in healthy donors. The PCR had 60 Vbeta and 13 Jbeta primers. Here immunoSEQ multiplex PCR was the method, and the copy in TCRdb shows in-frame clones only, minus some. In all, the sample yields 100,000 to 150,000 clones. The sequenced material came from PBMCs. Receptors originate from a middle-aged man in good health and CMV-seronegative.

The chain's CDR3 is CASSFATSGNPTDTQYF. The CDR3 DNA follows: TGTGCCAGCAGCTTCGCCACTAGCGGGAATCCCACAGATACGCAGTATTTT. The rearrangement uses TRBV7-9 and TRBJ2-3, with 10 bases that match TRBD2. The V gene end was trimmed by 3 bases and the J gene end by 2 bases; junction bases not matched to a gene: 8. Germline CDR1 is SEHNR and CDR2 is FQNEAQ (reference sequence). The CDR3 runs 17 residues.

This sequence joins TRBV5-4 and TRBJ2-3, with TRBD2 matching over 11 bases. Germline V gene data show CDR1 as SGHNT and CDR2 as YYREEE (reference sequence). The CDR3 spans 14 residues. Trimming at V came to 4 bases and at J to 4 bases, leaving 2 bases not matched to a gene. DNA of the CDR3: TGTGCCAGCAGCATTAGCGGGAGGGCAGATACGCAGTATTTT. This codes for CASSISGRADTQYF.

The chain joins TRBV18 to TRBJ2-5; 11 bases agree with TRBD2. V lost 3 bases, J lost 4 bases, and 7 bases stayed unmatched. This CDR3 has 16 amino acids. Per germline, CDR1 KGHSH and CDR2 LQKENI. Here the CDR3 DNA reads TGTGCCAGCTCACCGACGACTAGCGGGATGGGAGAGACCCAGTACTTC. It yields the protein CASSPTTSGMGETQYF.

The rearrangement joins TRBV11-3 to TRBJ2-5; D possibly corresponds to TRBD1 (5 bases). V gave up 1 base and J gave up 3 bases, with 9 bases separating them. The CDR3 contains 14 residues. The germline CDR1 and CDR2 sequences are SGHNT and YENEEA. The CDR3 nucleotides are TGTGCCAGCAGCTTAGGGGGCGCGGAAGAGACCCAGTACTTC. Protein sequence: CASSLGGAEETQYF.

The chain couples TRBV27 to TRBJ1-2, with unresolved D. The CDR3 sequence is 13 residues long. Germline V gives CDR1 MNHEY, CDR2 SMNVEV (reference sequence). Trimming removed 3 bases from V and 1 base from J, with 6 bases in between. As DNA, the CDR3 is TGTGCCAGCAGTTTCGGGGTTAACTATGGCTACACCTTC. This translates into CASSFGVNYGYTF.

The CDR3 sequence is CASRETGLPSTDTQYF. The CDR3 DNA reads TGTGCCAGCAGAGAAACAGGGTTACCTAGCACAGATACGCAGTATTTT. This chain joins TRBV6-6 and TRBJ2-3; the D gene is possibly TRBD1 (6 bases). The CDR3 runs 16 residues. Trimming left V 6 bases short and J 0 bases short, with 16 bases between. CDR1 MNHNY and CDR2 SVGAGI come from the germline V gene (reference sequence).

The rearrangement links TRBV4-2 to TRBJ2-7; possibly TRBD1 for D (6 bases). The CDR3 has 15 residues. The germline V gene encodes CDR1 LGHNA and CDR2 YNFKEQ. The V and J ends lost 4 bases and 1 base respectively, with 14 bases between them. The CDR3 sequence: CASSPRSQGSYEQYF. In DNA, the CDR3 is TGTGCCAGCAGCCCAAGATCACAGGGTTCCTACGAGCAGTACTTC.

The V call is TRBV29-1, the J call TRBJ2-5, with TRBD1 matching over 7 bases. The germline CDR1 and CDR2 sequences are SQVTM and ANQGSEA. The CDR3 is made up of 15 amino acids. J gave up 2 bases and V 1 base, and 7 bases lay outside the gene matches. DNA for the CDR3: TGCAGCGTTGAAGCCGAGGGACAGTTACAAGAGACCCAGTACTTC. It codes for CSVEAEGQLQETQYF. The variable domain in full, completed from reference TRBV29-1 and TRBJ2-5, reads SAVISQKPSRDICQRGTSLTIQCQVDSQVTMMFWYRQQPGQSLTLIATANQGSEATYESGFVIDKFPISRPNLTFSTLTVSNMSPEDSSIYLCSVEAEGQLQETQYFGPGTRLLVL.

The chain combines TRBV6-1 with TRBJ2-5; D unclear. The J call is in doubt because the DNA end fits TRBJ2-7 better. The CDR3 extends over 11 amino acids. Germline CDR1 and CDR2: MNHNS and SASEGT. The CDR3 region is CASSEQVEQYF. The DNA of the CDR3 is TGTGCCAGCAGTGAACAGGTCGAGCAGTACTTC.

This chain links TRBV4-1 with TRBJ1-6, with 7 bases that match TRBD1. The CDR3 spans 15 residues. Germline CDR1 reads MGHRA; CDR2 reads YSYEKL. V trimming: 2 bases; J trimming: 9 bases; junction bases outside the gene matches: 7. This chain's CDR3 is CASSQYDRDGSPLHF. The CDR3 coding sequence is TGCGCCAGCAGCCAATATGACAGGGACGGTTCACCCCTCCACTTT.

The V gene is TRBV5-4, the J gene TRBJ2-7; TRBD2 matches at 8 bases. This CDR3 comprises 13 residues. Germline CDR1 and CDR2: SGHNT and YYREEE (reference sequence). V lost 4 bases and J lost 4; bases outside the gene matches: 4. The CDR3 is CASSAGGGYEQYF. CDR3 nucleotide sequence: TGTGCCAGCAGCGCCGGGGGGGGATACGAGCAGTACTTC.

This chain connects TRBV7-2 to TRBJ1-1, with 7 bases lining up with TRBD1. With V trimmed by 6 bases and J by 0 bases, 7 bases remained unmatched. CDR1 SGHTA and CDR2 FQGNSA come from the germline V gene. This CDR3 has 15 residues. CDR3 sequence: CASRPAGGMNTEAFF. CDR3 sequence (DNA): TGTGCCAGCAGACCGGCAGGGGGTATGAACACTGAAGCTTTCTTT. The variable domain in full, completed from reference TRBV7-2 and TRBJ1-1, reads GAGVSQSPSNKVTEKGKDVELRCDPISGHTALYWYRQSLGQGLEFLIYFQGNSAPDKSGLPSDRFSAERTGGSVSTLTIQRTQQEDSAVYLCASRPAGGMNTEAFFGQGTRLTVV.

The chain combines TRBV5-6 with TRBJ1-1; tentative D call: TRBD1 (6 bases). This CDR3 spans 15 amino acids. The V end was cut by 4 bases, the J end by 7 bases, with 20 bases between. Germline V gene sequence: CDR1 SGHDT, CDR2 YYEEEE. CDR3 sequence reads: CASSLWTATNYEAFF. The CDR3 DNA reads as TGTGCCAGCAGCCTCTGGACAGCCACCAATTATGAAGCTTTCTTT.

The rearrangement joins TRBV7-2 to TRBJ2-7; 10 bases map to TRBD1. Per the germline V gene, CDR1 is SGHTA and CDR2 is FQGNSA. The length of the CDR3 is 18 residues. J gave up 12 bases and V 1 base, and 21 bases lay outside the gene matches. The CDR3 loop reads CASSLEGFRGTGAPSTYF. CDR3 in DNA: TGTGCCAGCAGCTTAGAGGGTTTTCGGGGGACAGGGGCCCCTTCCACGTACTTC.

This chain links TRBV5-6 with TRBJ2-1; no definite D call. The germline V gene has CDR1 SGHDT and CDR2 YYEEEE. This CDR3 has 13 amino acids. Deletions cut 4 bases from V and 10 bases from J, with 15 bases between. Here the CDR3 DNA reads TGTGCCAGCAGCCGCTTCGCGTCAGGAGAGCAGTTCTTC. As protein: CASSRFASGEQFF.

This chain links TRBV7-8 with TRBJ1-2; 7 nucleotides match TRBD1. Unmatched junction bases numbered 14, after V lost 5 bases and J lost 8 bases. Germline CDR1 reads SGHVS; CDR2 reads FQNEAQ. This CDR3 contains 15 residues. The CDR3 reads CASSPGYDRVLGYTF. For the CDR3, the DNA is TGTGCCAGCAGCCCGGGCTATGACAGGGTATTGGGCTACACCTTC.

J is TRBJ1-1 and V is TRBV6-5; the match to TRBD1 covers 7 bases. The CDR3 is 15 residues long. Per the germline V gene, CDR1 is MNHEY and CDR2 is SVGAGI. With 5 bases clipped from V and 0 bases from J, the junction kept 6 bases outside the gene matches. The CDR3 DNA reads TGTGCCAGCAGTCCGGCCGGGACAGTGAACACTGAAGCTTTCTTT. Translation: CASSPAGTVNTEAFF.

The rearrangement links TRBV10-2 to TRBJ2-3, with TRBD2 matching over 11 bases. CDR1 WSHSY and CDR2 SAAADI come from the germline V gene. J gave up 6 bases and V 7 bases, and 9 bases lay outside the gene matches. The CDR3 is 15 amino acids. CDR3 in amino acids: CASTLAGGRGDTQYF. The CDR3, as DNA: TGCGCCAGCACTCTAGCGGGAGGACGAGGTGATACGCAGTATTTT.

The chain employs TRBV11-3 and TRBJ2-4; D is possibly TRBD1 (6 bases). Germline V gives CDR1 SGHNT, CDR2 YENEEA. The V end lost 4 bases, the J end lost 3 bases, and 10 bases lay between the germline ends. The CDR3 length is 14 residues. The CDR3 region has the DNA TGTGCCAGCAGCTCGAGGACAGACAAAAACATTCAGTACTTC. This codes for CASSSRTDKNIQYF.

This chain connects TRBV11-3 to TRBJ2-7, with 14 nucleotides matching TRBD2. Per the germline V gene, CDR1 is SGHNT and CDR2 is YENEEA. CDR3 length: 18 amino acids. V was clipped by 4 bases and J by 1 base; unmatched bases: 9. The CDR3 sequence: CASSSPGLAGVWSYEQYF. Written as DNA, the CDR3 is TGTGCCAGCAGCTCACCGGGACTAGCGGGAGTTTGGTCCTACGAGCAGTACTTC. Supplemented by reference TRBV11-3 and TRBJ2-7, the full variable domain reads EAGVVQSPRYKIIEKKQPVAFWCNPISGHNTLYWYLQNLGQGPELLIRYENEEAVDDSQLPKDRFSAERLKGVDSTLKIQPAELGDSAVYLCASSSPGLAGVWSYEQYFGPGTRLTVT.

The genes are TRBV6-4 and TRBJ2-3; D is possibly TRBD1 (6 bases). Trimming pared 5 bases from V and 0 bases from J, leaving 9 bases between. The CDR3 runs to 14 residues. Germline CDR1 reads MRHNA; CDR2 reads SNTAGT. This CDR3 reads CASSLTGSTDTQYF. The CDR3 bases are TGTGCCAGCAGTTTGACAGGTAGCACAGATACGCAGTATTTT.